Each of the 26 T cell receptor beta chains below was sequenced from the same sample in a study of cytomegalovirus exposure and HLA in healthy donors. PCR used 60 Vbeta primers and 13 Jbeta primers. Profiling relied on immunoSEQ multiplex PCR, and the TCRdb table lists in-frame clones only, not all of them. Of 210,000 or so clones detected, around 88% appear once; the ten largest clones hold 0.95% to 1.1%. Material: PBMCs. These receptors came from a woman between 18 and 30 years old in good health and CMV-seronegative.

DNA of the CDR3: TGTGCCAGCAGCTTACGGGGTGGTGAGCAGTTCTTC. Its translation is CASSLRGGEQFF. V usage is TRBV7-9 and J usage is TRBJ2-1; possible D gene TRBD2, 5 bases. Germline-derived CDR1 and CDR2 are SEHNR and FQNEAQ (reference sequence). The CDR3 runs 12 residues. V lost 2 bases, J lost 9 bases, and 8 bases lay in between.

The V and J genes are TRBV6-1 and TRBJ1-5, with D hard to call. V lost 4 bases and J lost 0, with 10 bases in between. The CDR3 runs 15 residues. From germline, CDR1 is MNHNS and CDR2 SASEGT. The CDR3, as DNA: TGTGCCAGCAGTGGGACCCGGGGTAGCAATCAGCCCCAGCATTTT. It is translated as CASSGTRGSNQPQHF.

This clone was seen just once. This sequence joins TRBV6-6 and TRBJ1-4, with D perhaps TRBD1 (5 bases). Per the germline V gene, CDR1 is MNHNY and CDR2 is SVGAGI (reference sequence). The CDR3 is made up of 14 amino acids. V lost 6 bases and J lost 6, with 14 bases in between. The CDR3: CASRPGGEYEKLFF. CDR3 sequence (DNA): TGTGCCAGCAGACCCGGGGGGGAATATGAAAAACTGTTTTTT.

The gene calls are TRBV15 and TRBJ1-5; 8 bases are a match to TRBD1. This CDR3 contains 15 residues. The V gene's germline CDR1 is LNHNV and CDR2 YYDKDF (reference sequence). Trimming removed 2 bases from V and 6 bases from J; junction bases left unmatched: 6. The CDR3 nucleotides are TGTGCCACCAGCAGAACGCAGGGGGCGGGTCAGCCCCAGCATTTT. Its translation: CATSRTQGAGQPQHF.

The V and J genes are TRBV6-5 and TRBJ2-1; a weak D match, TRBD1 (5 bases). The germline CDR1 and CDR2 sequences are MNHEY and SVGAGI. V was shortened by 1 base and J by 0 bases, with 10 bases between the two germline ends. This CDR3 comprises 16 residues. The CDR3 bases are TGTGCCAGCAGTTACTTCACAAGGGGCTCCTACAATGAGCAGTTCTTC. Its translation: CASSYFTRGSYNEQFF.

This rearrangement joins TRBV5-1 to TRBJ2-5, with a tentative D call TRBD2 (5 bases). The germline V gene encodes CDR1 SGHRS and CDR2 YFSETQ. Trimming cost V 3 bases and J 4 bases, with 16 bases left between them. This CDR3 spans 15 amino acids. DNA of the CDR3: TGCGCCAGCAGCTCCGCTCCGGGAACCCGAGAGACCCAGTACTTC. Translated, it gives CASSSAPGTRETQYF.

The rearrangement uses TRBV2 and TRBJ2-3, with a tentative D call TRBD2 (6 bases). Germline assignment: CDR1 SNHLY and CDR2 FYNNEI. The V end lost 6 bases, the J end lost 0 bases, and 10 bases lay between the germline ends. CDR3 length: 14 amino acids. CDR3 nucleotide sequence: TGTGCCAGCAGCCTAGCGTACAGCACAGATACGCAGTATTTT. Protein: CASSLAYSTDTQYF.

The rearrangement uses TRBV4-1 and TRBJ2-2, with 14 bases that match TRBD2. This CDR3 comprises 18 residues. Per the germline V gene, CDR1 is MGHRA and CDR2 is YSYEKL. Trimming took 0 bases from V and 3 from J; bases not matched to a gene: 3. The CDR3 DNA follows: TGCGCCAGCAGCCAAGAGGGACTAGCGGGAGTAGACACCGGGGAGCTGTTTTTT. Translated, it gives CASSQEGLAGVDTGELFF.

This chain links TRBV7-3 with TRBJ2-7; D gene unclear. Trimming cost V 0 bases and J 0 bases, with 9 bases left between them. The germline V gene has CDR1 SGHTA and CDR2 FQGTGA. The CDR3 is 15 residues long. Here the CDR3 DNA reads TGTGCCAGCAGCTTAACCCCCACACGCTCCTACGAGCAGTACTTC. Translating gives CASSLTPTRSYEQYF.

This chain links TRBV29-1 with TRBJ1-2, with TRBD1 identical over 7 bases. Germline lookup yields CDR1 SQVTM and CDR2 ANQGSEA. The V segment lost 5 bases and the J segment 7 bases; nucleotides outside the gene matches: 7. The CDR3 extends over 12 amino acids. CDR3 amino acids: CSVNRGSSGYTF. For the CDR3, the DNA is TGCAGCGTTAACAGGGGCTCCTCTGGCTACACCTTC.

The chain carries TRBV9 and TRBJ1-5, with D possibly matching TRBD1 (6 bases). The V gene lost 0 bases and the J gene lost 3 bases, with 10 bases spanning the gap. The CDR3 runs 15 residues. Per germline, CDR1 SGDLS and CDR2 YYNGEE. CDR3 DNA: TGTGCCAGCAGCGTAGACGGGACATTCAATCAGCCCCAGCATTTT. It specifies CASSVDGTFNQPQHF.

The chain couples TRBV11-2 to TRBJ2-1, with TRBD2 matching over 11 bases. Germline V lookup: CDR1 SGHAT, CDR2 FQNNGV. CDR3 length: 15 residues. V dropped 3 bases and J dropped 2; count of bases not matched to a gene: 0. CDR3 coding DNA: TGTGCCAGCAGCTTTAGCGGGGGGGCCTACAATGAGCAGTTCTTC. Translation gives CASSFSGGAYNEQFF.

The CDR3 loop reads CASQFDRAEQYF. The CDR3 bases are TGTGCCAGCCAATTTGACAGGGCCGAGCAGTACTTC. The gene calls are TRBV2 and TRBJ2-7, with 7 bases that match TRBD1. Per germline, CDR1 SNHLY and CDR2 FYNNEI. Trimming cost V 8 bases and J 6 bases; bases outside gene matches: 7. The CDR3 length is 12 residues.

The chain is built from TRBV25-1 and TRBJ1-2, with D perhaps matching TRBD1 (5 bases). CDR3 length: 14 amino acids. The germline V gene has CDR1 MGHDK and CDR2 SYGVNS. V lost 1 base and J lost 3, with 9 bases in between. In DNA form, the CDR3 reads TGTGCCAGCAGTGAATCCTCGGGGGACTATGGCTACACCTTC. This sequence encodes CASSESSGDYGYTF.

The V and J genes are TRBV9 and TRBJ2-5; D remains unclear. Trimming stripped 4 bases from V and 5 bases from J, with 18 bases between. Looked up from germline, CDR1 is SGDLS and CDR2 is YYNGEE. The CDR3 has 15 residues. In DNA, the CDR3 is TGTGCCAGCAGCCCGAGAGGATCTTCGCTGGAGACCCAGTACTTC. Amino acid sequence: CASSPRGSSLETQYF.

A single count supports this clone. The chain has TRBV11-2 and TRBJ1-2; D is perhaps TRBD1 (6 bases). CDR1 and CDR2 from the germline V gene are SGHAT and FQNNGV. CDR3 size: 15 residues. The germline V and J ends were trimmed by 1 base and 5 bases, with 14 bases remaining between them. The CDR3 is CASSLGDGQNYGYTF. Here the CDR3 DNA reads TGTGCCAGCAGCTTAGGCGACGGACAGAATTATGGCTACACCTTC.

The rearrangement links TRBV5-4 to TRBJ2-3, with 12 bases identical to TRBD1. Per germline, CDR1 SGHNT and CDR2 YYREEE (reference sequence). The CDR3 has 17 amino acids. V was clipped by 4 bases and J by 0 bases; unmatched bases: 6. CDR3 sequence (DNA): TGTGCCAGCAGCCCCCCGGGACAGGGGGCGAGCACAGATACGCAGTATTTT. Its protein is CASSPPGQGASTDTQYF.

This clone was detected only once. The gene calls are TRBV4-3 and TRBJ2-7; 7 nucleotides match TRBD1. Germline CDR1 and CDR2: LGHNA and YSLEER. The CDR3 is 14 residues long. With V trimmed by 3 bases and J by 4 bases, 6 bases remained unmatched. In DNA form, the CDR3 reads TGCGCCAGCAGCCAGGACAACAGGGGTTACGAGCAGTACTTC. Its translation is CASSQDNRGYEQYF.

This rearrangement joins TRBV19 to TRBJ2-1; 13 bases match TRBD2. Germline values: CDR1 LNHDA, CDR2 SQIVND (reference sequence). J gave up 7 bases and V 0 bases, and 3 bases lay outside the gene matches. The CDR3 consists of 16 residues. The CDR3 nucleotides read TGTGCCAGTAGTATAGACAGGACTAGCGGGGGTAATGAGCAGTTCTTC. Protein: CASSIDRTSGGNEQFF.

The CDR3 DNA sequence: TGTGCCAGTAGCCAACTAGCGGGAGGAAAAGAGACCCAGTACTTC. It translates to CASSQLAGGKETQYF. The V call is TRBV19, the J call TRBJ2-5, with 12 bases identical to TRBD2. The germline CDR1 and CDR2 sequences are LNHDA and SQIVND (reference sequence). The CDR3 spans 15 residues. V lost 6 bases, J lost 3 bases, and 5 bases stayed unmatched.

V is TRBV29-1 and J is TRBJ1-2; 10 bases map to TRBD1. The CDR3 totals 13 residues. Germline values: CDR1 SQVTM, CDR2 ANQGSEA. V lost 6 bases and J lost 5; bases outside the gene matches: 6. As DNA, the CDR3 is TGCAGCGTCAGGGACAGGGGTTTTTATGGCTACACCTTC. Amino acids: CSVRDRGFYGYTF.

V is TRBV2 and J is TRBJ2-3; 10 nucleotides align to TRBD1. V lost 6 bases and J lost 3; bases outside the gene matches: 6. This CDR3 is 15 amino acids long. Germline-derived CDR1 and CDR2 are SNHLY and FYNNEI. CDR3 sequence: CASRAGQGGTDTQYF. The CDR3 DNA follows: TGTGCCAGCAGGGCTGGACAGGGGGGAACAGATACGCAGTATTTT.

The chain combines TRBV14 with TRBJ1-1, with D uncertain. This CDR3 region has 12 residues. CDR1 is SGHDN, CDR2 FVKESK, per germline. V lost 3 bases and J 8 bases, leaving 10 bases between the germline ends. The CDR3, as DNA: TGTGCCAGCAGCCACGATACGGTAGAAGCTTTCTTT. It specifies CASSHDTVEAFF.

V is TRBV4-1 and J is TRBJ1-5; a possible D gene is TRBD1 (5 bases). Trimming removed 3 bases from V and 1 base from J, with 13 bases in between. The CDR3 contains 16 residues. Germline loops: CDR1 MGHRA, CDR2 YSYEKL. The CDR3 coding sequence is TGCGCCAGCAGCCAGAAAGGGGCGCCAAGCAATCAGCCCCAGCATTTT. Translation: CASSQKGAPSNQPQHF.

This chain uses TRBV7-9 with TRBJ2-3, with TRBD2 matching 11 bases. V dropped 5 bases and J dropped 4; count of bases not matched to a gene: 11. Germline loops: CDR1 SEHNR, CDR2 FQNEAQ (reference sequence). The CDR3 covers 17 residues. The CDR3 is CASSQLAGAPLPDTQYF. Written as DNA, the CDR3 is TGTGCCAGCAGCCAACTAGCGGGGGCCCCTCTCCCAGATACGCAGTATTTT.

The genes are TRBV6-6 and TRBJ2-7; no reliable D call. Trimming shortened V by 5 bases and J by 6 bases, and 17 bases separated the two germline ends. The CDR3 is made up of 14 amino acids. Germline V gives CDR1 MNHNY, CDR2 SVGAGI (reference sequence). The CDR3 sequence: CASSVPDPPGEQYF. In nucleotides, the CDR3 is TGTGCCAGCAGTGTCCCCGACCCCCCAGGCGAGCAGTACTTC.